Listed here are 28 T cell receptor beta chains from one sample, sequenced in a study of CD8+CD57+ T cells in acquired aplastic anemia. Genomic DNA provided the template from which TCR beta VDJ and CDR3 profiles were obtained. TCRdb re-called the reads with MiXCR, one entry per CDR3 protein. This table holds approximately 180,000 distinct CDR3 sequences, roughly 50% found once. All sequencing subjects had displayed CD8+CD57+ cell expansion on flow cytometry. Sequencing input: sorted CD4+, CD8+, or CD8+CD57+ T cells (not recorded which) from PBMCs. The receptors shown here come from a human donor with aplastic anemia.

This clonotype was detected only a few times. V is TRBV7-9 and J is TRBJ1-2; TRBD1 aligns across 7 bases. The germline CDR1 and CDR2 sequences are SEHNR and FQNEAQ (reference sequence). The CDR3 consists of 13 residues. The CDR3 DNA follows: TGTGGGAGCAGCTTAGACAGGGACTATGGCTACACCTTC. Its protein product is CGSSLDRDYGYTF.

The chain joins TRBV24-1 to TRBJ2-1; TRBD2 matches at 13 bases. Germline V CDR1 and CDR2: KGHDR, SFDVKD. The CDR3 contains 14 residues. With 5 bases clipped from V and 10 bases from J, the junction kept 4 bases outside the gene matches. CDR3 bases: TGTGCCACCAGTGCCACTAGCGGGAGGGGGGAGCAGTTCTTC. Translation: CATSATSGRGEQFF.

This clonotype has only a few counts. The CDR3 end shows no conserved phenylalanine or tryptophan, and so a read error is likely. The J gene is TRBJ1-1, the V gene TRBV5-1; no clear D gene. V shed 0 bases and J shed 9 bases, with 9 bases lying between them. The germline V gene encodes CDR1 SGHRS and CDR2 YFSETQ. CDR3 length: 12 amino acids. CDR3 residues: CASSLGTGKAFL. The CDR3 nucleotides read TGCGCCAGCAGCTTGGGGACTGGGAAAGCTTTCTTG.

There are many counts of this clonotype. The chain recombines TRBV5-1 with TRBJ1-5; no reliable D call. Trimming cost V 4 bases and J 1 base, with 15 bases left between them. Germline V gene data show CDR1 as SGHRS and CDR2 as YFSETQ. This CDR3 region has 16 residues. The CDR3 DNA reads TGCGCCAGCAGCCGCCCCCGGGGTTTCAGCAATCAGCCCCAGCATTTT. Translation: CASSRPRGFSNQPQHF.

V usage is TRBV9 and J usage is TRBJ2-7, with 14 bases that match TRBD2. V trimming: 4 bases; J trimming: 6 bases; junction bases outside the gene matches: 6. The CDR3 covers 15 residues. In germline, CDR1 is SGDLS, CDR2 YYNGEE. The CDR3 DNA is TGTGCCAGCAGCCCTAGGACTAGCGGGGGGCTCGAGCAGTACTTC. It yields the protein CASSPRTSGGLEQYF.

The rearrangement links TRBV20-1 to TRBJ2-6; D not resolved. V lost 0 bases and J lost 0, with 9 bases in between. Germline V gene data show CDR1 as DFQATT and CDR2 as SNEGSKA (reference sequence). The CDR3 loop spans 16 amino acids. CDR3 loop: CSARDTLNSGANVLTF. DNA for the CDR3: TGCAGTGCTAGAGACACCCTTAACTCTGGGGCCAACGTCCTGACTTTC.

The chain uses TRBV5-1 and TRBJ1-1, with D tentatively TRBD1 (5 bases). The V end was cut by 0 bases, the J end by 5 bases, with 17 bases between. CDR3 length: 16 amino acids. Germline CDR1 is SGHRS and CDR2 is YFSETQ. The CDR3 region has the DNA TGCGCCAGCAGCTTGGTTGCAGGGTCATTGGGTACTGAAGCTTTCTTT. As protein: CASSLVAGSLGTEAFF.

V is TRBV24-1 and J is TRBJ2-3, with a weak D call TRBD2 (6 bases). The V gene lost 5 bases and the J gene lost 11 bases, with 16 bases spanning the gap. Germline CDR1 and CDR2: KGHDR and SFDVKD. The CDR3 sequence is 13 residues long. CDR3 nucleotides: TGTGCCACCAGTGGATCCGGCGGGAATGAGCAGTATTTT. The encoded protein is CATSGSGGNEQYF.

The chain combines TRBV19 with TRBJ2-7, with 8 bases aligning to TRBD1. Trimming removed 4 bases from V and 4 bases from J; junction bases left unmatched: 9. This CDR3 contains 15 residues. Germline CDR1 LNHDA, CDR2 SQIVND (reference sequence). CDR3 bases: TGTGCCAGTAGTAGCCCTGGACAGGGAACGTACGAGCAGTACTTC. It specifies CASSSPGQGTYEQYF.

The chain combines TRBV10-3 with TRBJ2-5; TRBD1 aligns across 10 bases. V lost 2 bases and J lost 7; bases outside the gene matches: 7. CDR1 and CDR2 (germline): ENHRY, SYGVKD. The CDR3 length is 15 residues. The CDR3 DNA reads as TGTGCCATCAGTGAGCCCGGGACAGGGGAGGCGACCCAGTACTTC. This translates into CAISEPGTGEATQYF.

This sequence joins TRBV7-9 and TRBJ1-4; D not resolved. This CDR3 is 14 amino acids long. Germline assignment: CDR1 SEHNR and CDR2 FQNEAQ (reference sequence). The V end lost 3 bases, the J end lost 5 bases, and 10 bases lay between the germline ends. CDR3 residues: CASSFLDVNEKLFF. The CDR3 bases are TGTGCCAGCAGCTTCTTGGACGTAAATGAAAAACTGTTTTTT.

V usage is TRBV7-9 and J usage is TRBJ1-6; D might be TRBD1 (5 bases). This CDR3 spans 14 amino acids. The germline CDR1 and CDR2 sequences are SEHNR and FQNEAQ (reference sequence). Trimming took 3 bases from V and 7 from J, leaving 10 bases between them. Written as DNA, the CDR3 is TGTGCCAGCAGCTTGGGGCAGCTGAATTCACCCCTCCACTTT. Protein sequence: CASSLGQLNSPLHF.

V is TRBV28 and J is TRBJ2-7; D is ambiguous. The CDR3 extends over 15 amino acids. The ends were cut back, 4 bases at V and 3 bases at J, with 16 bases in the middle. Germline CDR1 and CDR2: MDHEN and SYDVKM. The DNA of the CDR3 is TGTGCCAGCAGTTCCCCACGAGCCTGGAACTACGAGCAGTACTTC. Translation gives CASSSPRAWNYEQYF.

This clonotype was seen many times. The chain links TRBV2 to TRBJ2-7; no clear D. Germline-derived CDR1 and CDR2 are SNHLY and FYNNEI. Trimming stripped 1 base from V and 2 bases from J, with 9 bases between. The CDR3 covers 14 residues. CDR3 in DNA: TGTGCCAGCAGTGAAGGGGAATGGACCTACGAGCAGTACTTC. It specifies CASSEGEWTYEQYF.

The chain's CDR3 is CALGGAETQYF. The CDR3 nucleotides read TGTGCCCTAGGGGGCGCGGAGACCCAGTACTTC. The chain recombines TRBV2 with TRBJ2-5; 7 bases map to TRBD1. CDR1 and CDR2 (germline): SNHLY, FYNNEI. The V segment lost 11 bases and the J segment 5 bases; nucleotides outside the gene matches: 5. This CDR3 has 11 amino acids.

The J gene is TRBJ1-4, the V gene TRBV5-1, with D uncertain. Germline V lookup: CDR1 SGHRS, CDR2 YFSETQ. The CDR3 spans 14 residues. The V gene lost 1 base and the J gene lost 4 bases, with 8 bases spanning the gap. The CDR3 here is CASSLPERNEKLFF. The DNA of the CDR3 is TGCGCCAGCAGCTTGCCCGAACGTAATGAAAAACTGTTTTTT.

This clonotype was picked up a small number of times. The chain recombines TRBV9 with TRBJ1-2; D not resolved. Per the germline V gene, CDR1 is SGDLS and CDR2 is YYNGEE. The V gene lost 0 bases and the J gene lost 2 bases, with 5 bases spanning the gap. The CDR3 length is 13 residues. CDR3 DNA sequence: TGTGCCAGCAGCGTAGCCAGGAACTATGGCTACACCTTC. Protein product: CASSVARNYGYTF.

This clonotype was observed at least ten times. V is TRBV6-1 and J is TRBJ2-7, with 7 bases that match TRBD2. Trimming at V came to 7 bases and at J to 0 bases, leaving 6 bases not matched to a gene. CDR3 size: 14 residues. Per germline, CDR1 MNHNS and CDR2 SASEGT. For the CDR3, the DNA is TGTGCCAGCACCCTTGGCGGGAGCTCCTACGAGCAGTACTTC. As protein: CASTLGGSSYEQYF.

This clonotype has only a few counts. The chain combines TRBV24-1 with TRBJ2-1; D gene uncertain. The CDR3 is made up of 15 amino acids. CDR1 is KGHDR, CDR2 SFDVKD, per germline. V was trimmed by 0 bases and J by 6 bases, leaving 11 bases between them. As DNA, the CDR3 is TGTGCCACCAGTGATTTGGTGGTAGGTTTCAATGAGCAGTTCTTC. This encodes CATSDLVVGFNEQFF.

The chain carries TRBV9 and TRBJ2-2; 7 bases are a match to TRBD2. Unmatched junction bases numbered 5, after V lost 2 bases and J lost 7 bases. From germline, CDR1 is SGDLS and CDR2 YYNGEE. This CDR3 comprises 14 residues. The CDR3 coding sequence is TGTGCCAGCAGCGTGGAAACGGGAGGCGGGGAGCTGTTTTTT. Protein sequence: CASSVETGGGELFF.

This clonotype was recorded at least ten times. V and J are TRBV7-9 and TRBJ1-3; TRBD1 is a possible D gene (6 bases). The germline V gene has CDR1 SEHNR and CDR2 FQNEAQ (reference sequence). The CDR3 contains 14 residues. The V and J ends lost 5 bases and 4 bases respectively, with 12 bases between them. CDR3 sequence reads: CASSLQGLGNTIYF. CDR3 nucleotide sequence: TGTGCCAGCAGCCTACAGGGTTTGGGAAACACCATATATTTT. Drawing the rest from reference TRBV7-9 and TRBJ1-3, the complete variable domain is DTGVSQNPRHKITKRGQNVTFRCDPISEHNRLYWYRQTLGQGPEFLTYFQNEAQLEKSRLLSDRFSAERPKGSFSTLEIQRTEQGDSAMYLCASSLQGLGNTIYFGEGSWLTVV.

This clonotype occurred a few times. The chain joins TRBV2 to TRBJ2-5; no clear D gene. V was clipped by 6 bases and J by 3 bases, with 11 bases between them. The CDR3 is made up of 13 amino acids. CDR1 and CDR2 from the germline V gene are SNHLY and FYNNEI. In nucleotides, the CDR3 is TGTGCCAGCAGACCCAGGAGCAAAGAGACCCAGTACTTC. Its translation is CASRPRSKETQYF. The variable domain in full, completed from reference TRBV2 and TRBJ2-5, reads EPEVTQTPSHQVTQMGQEVILRCVPISNHLYFYWYRQILGQKVEFLVSFYNNEISEKSEIFDDQFSVERPDGSNFTLKIRSTKLEDSAMYFCASRPRSKETQYFGPGTRLLVL.

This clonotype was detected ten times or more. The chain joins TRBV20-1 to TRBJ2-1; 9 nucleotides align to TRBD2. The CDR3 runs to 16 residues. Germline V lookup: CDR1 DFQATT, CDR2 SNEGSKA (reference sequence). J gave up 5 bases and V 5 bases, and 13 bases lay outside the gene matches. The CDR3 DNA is TGCAGTGCTGGATTTACCGGGACTAGCACAAACAATGAGCAGTTCTTC. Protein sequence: CSAGFTGTSTNNEQFF.

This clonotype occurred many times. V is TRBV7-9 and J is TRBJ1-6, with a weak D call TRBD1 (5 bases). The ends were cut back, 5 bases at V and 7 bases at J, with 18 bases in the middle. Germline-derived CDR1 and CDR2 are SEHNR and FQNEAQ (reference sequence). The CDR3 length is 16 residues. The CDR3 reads CASSLSPRAGNSPLHF. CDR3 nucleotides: TGTGCCAGCAGCCTAAGTCCCAGGGCTGGAAATTCACCCCTCCACTTT.

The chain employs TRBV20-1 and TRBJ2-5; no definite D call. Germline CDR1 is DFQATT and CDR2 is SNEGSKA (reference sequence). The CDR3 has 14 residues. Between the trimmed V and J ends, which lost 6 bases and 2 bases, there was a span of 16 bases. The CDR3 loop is CSASRRTAQETQYF. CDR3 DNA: TGCAGTGCCAGCAGACGAACAGCTCAAGAGACCCAGTACTTC.

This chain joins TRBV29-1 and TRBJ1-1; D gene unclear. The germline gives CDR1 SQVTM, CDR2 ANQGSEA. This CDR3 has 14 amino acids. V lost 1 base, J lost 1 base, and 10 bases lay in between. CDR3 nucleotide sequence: TGCAGCGTTGAAGGGGCGGGTACGAACACTGAAGCTTTCTTT. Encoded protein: CSVEGAGTNTEAFF.

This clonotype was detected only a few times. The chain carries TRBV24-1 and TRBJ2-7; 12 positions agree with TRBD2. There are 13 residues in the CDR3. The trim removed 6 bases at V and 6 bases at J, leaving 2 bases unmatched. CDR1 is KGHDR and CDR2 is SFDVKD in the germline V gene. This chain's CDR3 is CATSTSGGREQYF. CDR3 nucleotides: TGTGCCACCAGTACTAGCGGGGGGCGCGAGCAGTACTTC.

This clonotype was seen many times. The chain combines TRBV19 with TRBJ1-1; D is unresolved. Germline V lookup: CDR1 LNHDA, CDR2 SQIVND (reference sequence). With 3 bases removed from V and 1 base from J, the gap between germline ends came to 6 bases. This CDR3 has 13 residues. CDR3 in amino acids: CASSIRQNTEAFF. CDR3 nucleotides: TGTGCCAGTAGTATCAGGCAGAACACTGAAGCTTTCTTT. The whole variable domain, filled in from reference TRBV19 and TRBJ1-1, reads DGGITQSPKYLFRKEGQNVTLSCEQNLNHDAMYWYRQDPGQGLRLIYYSQIVNDFQKGDIAEGYSVSREKKESFPLTVTSAQKNPTAFYLCASSIRQNTEAFFGQGTRLTVV.